Shown below are 28 T cell receptor beta chains from a single sample sequenced in a study of Graves' ophthalmopathy and Graves' hyperthyroidism. The study amplified TCR beta CDR3 regions using RNA transcripts. HTBI primers served in a first-round RT-PCR, which a second-round multiplex PCR followed. One entry per CDR3 protein, called by TCRdb with MiXCR from the multiplex PCR reads. This table has roughly 500,000 distinct CDR3 sequences, approximately 15% appearing once. The sample was blood. These receptor sequences come from a woman in her 30s with Graves' ophthalmopathy.

In its sample, this clonotype was seen many times. The chain is built from TRBV5-1 and TRBJ1-2; D gene uncertain. There are 16 residues in the CDR3. Germline V gives CDR1 SGHRS, CDR2 YFSETQ. The V and J ends lost 3 bases and 6 bases respectively, with 21 bases between them. The CDR3 region has the DNA TGCGCCAGCAGCTCCCGTCCGATACGCTTAGTTGATGGCTACACCTTC. It is translated as CASSSRPIRLVDGYTF.

This clonotype has ten or more counts. The chain couples TRBV12-3 or TRBV12-4 to TRBJ1-5; TRBD1 is a possible D gene (6 bases). The CDR3 consists of 12 residues. The CDR3: CGSGVRNQPQHF. The CDR3 bases are TGTGGGTCAGGGGTTAGGAATCAGCCCCAGCATTTT.

This clonotype was counted at least ten times. The V and J genes are TRBV7-2 and TRBJ2-7; 7 nucleotides line up with TRBD1. This CDR3 comprises 12 residues. In germline, CDR1 is SGHTA, CDR2 FQGNSA. Trimming removed 5 bases from V and 10 bases from J; junction bases left unmatched: 8. This CDR3 is CASSVTRQGQYF. DNA for the CDR3: TGTGCCAGCAGCGTAACAAGACAGGGCCAGTACTTC.

The V gene is TRBV6-2 or TRBV6-3, the J gene TRBJ1-5; D possibly corresponds to TRBD1 (6 bases). CDR3 length: 15 residues. Germline assignment: CDR1 MNHEY and CDR2 SVGEGT. V lost 2 bases, J lost 2 bases, and 10 bases lay in between. The CDR3 nucleotides are TGTGCCAGCAGTTACGGGGGGCCGGGCAATCAGCCCCAGCATTTT. Its translation: CASSYGGPGNQPQHF.

This clonotype was detected ten times or more. This chain links TRBV18 with TRBJ2-4; 9 bases agree with TRBD1. The CDR3 is 15 amino acids. The junction had 6 bases not matched to a gene; V was cut back by 2 bases and J by 7 bases. Germline assignment: CDR1 KGHSH and CDR2 LQKENI. CDR3 nucleotides: TGTGCCAGCTCACCATACGGACAGGGGAGGAACATTCAGTACTTC. This sequence encodes CASSPYGQGRNIQYF.

There are a few counts of this clonotype. V usage is TRBV11-3 and J usage is TRBJ2-7; TRBD2 might be the D (6 bases). This CDR3 is 13 amino acids long. Germline CDR1 is SGHNT and CDR2 is YENEEA. The germline V and J ends were trimmed by 5 bases and 7 bases, with 15 bases remaining between them. The CDR3 DNA reads TGTGCCAGCAGCCCCAGGGTAGGAGGGGAGCAGTACTTC. Translation: CASSPRVGGEQYF.

The chain is built from TRBV6-1 and TRBJ2-4; the match to TRBD2 covers 9 bases. The J call may be faulty, since TRBJ2-1 better matches the DNA end. Germline CDR1 reads MNHNS; CDR2 reads SASEGT. The CDR3 is 15 residues long. Here the CDR3 DNA reads TGTGCCAGCAGTAGAGGCGGGGGGGCTTCCAATGAGCAGTTCTTC. Translated, it gives CASSRGGGASNEQFF.

This sequence joins TRBV29-1 and TRBJ2-7; 7 bases map to TRBD2. Germline V gives CDR1 SQVTM, CDR2 ANQGSEA. J gave up 2 bases and V 2 bases, and 6 bases lay outside the gene matches. The CDR3 is 14 residues long. The CDR3 spells CSVELPSGTYEQYF. The CDR3 DNA sequence: TGCAGCGTTGAACTTCCTAGCGGCACCTACGAGCAGTACTTC.

This clonotype was observed many times. The rearrangement joins TRBV7-9 to TRBJ1-6; the match to TRBD1 covers 9 bases. The CDR3 has 18 residues. The V and J ends lost 2 bases and 7 bases, in that order; junction bases with no gene match: 12. Per germline, CDR1 SEHNR and CDR2 FQNEAQ (reference sequence). CDR3 coding DNA: TGTGCCAGCAGCTTAACAGGGGGCTTCAGTGGCGAAAATTCACCCCTCCACTTT. The encoded protein is CASSLTGGFSGENSPLHF. Supplemented by reference TRBV7-9 and TRBJ1-6, the full variable domain reads DTGVSQNPRHKITKRGQNVTFRCDPISEHNRLYWYRQTLGQGPEFLTYFQNEAQLEKSRLLSDRFSAERPKGSFSTLEIQRTEQGDSAMYLCASSLTGGFSGENSPLHFGNGTRLTVT.

The table lists this clonotype with many counts. The chain joins TRBV24-1 to TRBJ1-5; D remains ambiguous. Germline CDR1 KGHDR, CDR2 SFDVKD. The length of the CDR3 is 14 residues. Between the trimmed V and J ends, which lost 4 bases and 0 bases, there was a span of 6 bases. CDR3 DNA: TGTGCCACCAGTGACGTCCCTAGCAATCAGCCCCAGCATTTT. Its protein is CATSDVPSNQPQHF.

Ten or more counts support this clonotype. The chain couples TRBV4-1 to TRBJ1-1; no reliable D call. CDR3 length equals 11 residues. The germline V gene has CDR1 MGHRA and CDR2 YSYEKL. V was cut by 2 bases and J by 3 bases, with 1 base left in between. The CDR3 DNA reads as TGCGCCAGCAGCCAACACACTGAAGCTTTCTTT. Protein product: CASSQHTEAFF.

Note on this clonotype: Relative to the germline gene, one junction end is altered; a read error may explain this. The chain carries TRBV12-3 or TRBV12-4 and TRBJ2-5; no reliable D call. This CDR3 spans 13 amino acids. CDR3 nucleotides: TGTGCCAGCAGTTTAGGAACCCAAGAGAGCCAGTACTTC. This gives the protein CASSLGTQESQYF.

This clonotype was counted ten times or more. This chain links TRBV28 with TRBJ1-1; D not resolved. The CDR3 covers 14 residues. CDR1 is MDHEN and CDR2 is SYDVKM in the germline V gene. V lost 6 bases and J lost 1, with 12 bases in between. The CDR3 DNA sequence: TGTGCCAGCAGCTTGGGGTACGGGAACACTGAAGCTTTCTTT. Encoded protein: CASSLGYGNTEAFF.

Many counts were recorded for this clonotype. This chain links TRBV27 with TRBJ1-5; D may be TRBD1 (5 bases). Looked up from germline, CDR1 is MNHEY and CDR2 is SMNVEV (reference sequence). Trimming took 6 bases from V and 7 from J, leaving 22 bases between them. This CDR3 region has 16 residues. The CDR3 DNA is TGTGCCAGCAGCCCCCTTGGGGCCGGCGGGGGACAGCCCCAGCATTTT. Its translation: CASSPLGAGGGQPQHF.

With regard to this clonotype: Germline and junction disagree at one end, which may indicate a read error. The chain's CDR3 is CASSLRAEYQEIQYF. CDR3 nucleotide sequence: TGTGCCAGCAGCTTACGCGCGGAGTACCAAGAGATCCAGTACTTC. The chain is built from TRBV13 and TRBJ2-5; D remains ambiguous. The V gene's germline CDR1 is PRHDT and CDR2 FYEKMQ (reference sequence). The CDR3 sequence is 15 residues long.

This chain connects TRBV19 to TRBJ2-7, with TRBD1 matching over 11 bases. The V and J ends lost 5 bases and 7 bases, in that order; junction bases with no gene match: 10. Germline-derived CDR1 and CDR2 are LNHDA and SQIVND (reference sequence). CDR3 length: 15 residues. CDR3 sequence reads: CASSSPGQGEWEQYF. The CDR3 nucleotides are TGTGCCAGTAGTTCGCCGGGACAGGGGGAATGGGAGCAGTACTTC.

This clonotype was picked up many times. The rearrangement uses TRBV7-3 and TRBJ2-5; 8 bases are shared with TRBD2. Losses at the gene ends were 5 bases for V and 5 bases for J; bases not matched to a gene: 4. This CDR3 is built from 13 residues. Germline CDR1 and CDR2: SGHTA and FQGTGA. The CDR3 loop reads CASSREGVETQYF. In DNA, the CDR3 is TGTGCCAGCAGCCGGGAGGGAGTGGAGACCCAGTACTTC.

This clonotype was detected ten times or more. The V and J genes are TRBV7-2 and TRBJ1-2, with D possibly matching TRBD1 (6 bases). CDR1 SGHTA and CDR2 FQGNSA come from the germline V gene. The CDR3 extends over 15 amino acids. V was pared by 1 base and J by 4 bases, with 13 bases between. For the CDR3, the DNA is TGTGCCAGCAGCTTAGGGCTTGGCAGGGGCTATGGCTACACCTTC. Translation gives CASSLGLGRGYGYTF. Drawing the rest from reference TRBV7-2 and TRBJ1-2, the complete variable domain is GAGVSQSPSNKVTEKGKDVELRCDPISGHTALYWYRQSLGQGLEFLIYFQGNSAPDKSGLPSDRFSAERTGGSVSTLTIQRTQQEDSAVYLCASSLGLGRGYGYTFGSGTRLTVV.

The chain uses TRBV14 and TRBJ1-2, with 9 bases aligning to TRBD1. Trimming at V came to 4 bases and at J to 11 bases, leaving 14 bases not matched to a gene. The CDR3 is 15 amino acids. Germline CDR1 reads SGHDN; CDR2 reads FVKESK. CDR3 DNA sequence: TGTGCCAGCAGCCGACAGGGGGGACTTTTTTTGACTTACACCTTC. This translates into CASSRQGGLFLTYTF.

This clonotype was counted once. In nucleotides, the CDR3 is TGTGCCAGCAGTTTATTAGGACTGGGGAAGACTGAAGCTTTCTTT. Amino acid sequence: CASSLLGLGKTEAFF. V and J are TRBV12-3 or TRBV12-4 and TRBJ1-1; D uncertain. Between the trimmed V and J ends, which lost 2 bases and 5 bases, there was a span of 15 bases. The CDR3 extends over 15 amino acids.

This clonotype appeared many times. The chain has TRBV11-2 and TRBJ2-2; 9 bases are a match to TRBD1. V trimming: 6 bases; J trimming: 4 bases; junction bases outside the gene matches: 9. This CDR3 has 16 residues. Germline assignment: CDR1 SGHAT and CDR2 FQNNGV. For the CDR3, the DNA is TGTGCCAGCAGAAGGGCCGGGACAGGGATCACCGGGGAGCTGTTTTTT. Protein sequence: CASRRAGTGITGELFF.

Ten or more counts support this clonotype. The chain uses TRBV6-1 and TRBJ2-5, with 10 bases fitting TRBD1. Germline V gene sequence: CDR1 MNHNS, CDR2 SASEGT. V shed 7 bases and J 5 bases; nucleotides not matched to a gene: 7. The CDR3 has 14 amino acids. CDR3 nucleotide sequence: TGTGCCAGCACCGACAGGGGGCGTGGGGAGACCCAGTACTTC. Protein sequence: CASTDRGRGETQYF.

This clonotype occurred many times. Possible read error: a much larger clone is one base away. The V call is TRBV27, the J call TRBJ1-5, with a possible D match to TRBD1 (5 bases). Germline-derived CDR1 and CDR2 are MNHEY and SMNVEV (reference sequence). The CDR3 loop spans 13 amino acids. Here the CDR3 reads CASSFGREQPQQF. CDR3 coding DNA: TGTGCCAGCAGTTTTGGCAGGGAACAGCCCCAGCAGTTT.

This clonotype was recorded many times. The J gene is TRBJ1-6, the V gene TRBV20-1, with a weak D call TRBD1 (5 bases). Trimming removed 3 bases from V and 4 bases from J, with 16 bases in between. The CDR3 extends over 16 amino acids. Germline CDR1 reads DFQATT; CDR2 reads SNEGSKA (reference sequence). The CDR3 DNA reads as TGCAGTGCTAGGCCACTTCGCCAGGGTTATAATTCACCCCTCCACTTT. The encoded protein is CSARPLRQGYNSPLHF.

At least ten counts were recorded for this clonotype. The chain has TRBV6-5 and TRBJ2-7; D unresolved. The CDR3 runs 11 residues. Germline V gene sequence: CDR1 MNHEY, CDR2 SVGAGI. The CDR3 protein is CAVGPTYEQYF. DNA of the CDR3: TGTGCGGTCGGCCCCACCTACGAGCAGTACTTC.

This clonotype was detected many times. The chain uses TRBV6-4 and TRBJ2-7; D is possibly TRBD2 (7 bases). Germline V gene lookup returns CDR1 MRHNA and CDR2 SNTAGT. The V gene lost 3 bases and the J gene lost 5 bases, with 14 bases spanning the gap. CDR3 length: 14 residues. The CDR3 DNA reads TGTGCCAGCAGTGAAAAAGGGGGGGGCGACGAGCAGTACTTC. It translates to CASSEKGGGDEQYF.

This rearrangement joins TRBV28 to TRBJ2-7; D may be TRBD2 (5 bases). From germline, CDR1 is MDHEN and CDR2 SYDVKM. The CDR3 is 12 residues long. V was clipped by 4 bases and J by 3 bases, with 7 bases between them. The CDR3 DNA reads TGTGCCAGCAGTTGGGCGGGCTACGAGCAGTACTTC. This encodes CASSWAGYEQYF. The variable domain in full, with the rest retrieved from reference TRBV28 and TRBJ2-7, is DVKVTQSSRYLVKRTGEKVFLECVQDMDHENMFWYRQDPGLGLRLIYFSYDVKMKEKGDIPEGYSVSREKKERFSLILESASTNQTSMYLCASSWAGYEQYFGPGTRLTVT.

This clonotype was counted only a few times. The rearrangement links TRBV6-1 to TRBJ1-2, with D unresolved. V lost 7 bases to trimming and J lost 4 bases, with 10 bases between them. Germline V lookup: CDR1 MNHNS, CDR2 SASEGT. The CDR3 extends over 12 amino acids. CDR3 protein: CASTAAGYGYTF. The CDR3 DNA follows: TGTGCCAGCACTGCCGCGGGCTATGGCTACACCTTC.